These 9 T cell receptor beta chains share one sample of origin, sequenced in a study of T cells in Graves' hyperthyroidism and ophthalmopathy. Template material for amplifying TCR beta CDR3 regions consisted of RNA transcripts. During a first-round RT-PCR of the TCR CDR3, the HTBI primer set was used. TCRdb reprocessed the multiplex PCR reads with MiXCR, giving one entry per CDR3 protein. The sample contains hundreds of thousands of distinct CDR3 sequences, over 15% of which appear only once. Sequenced input: blood. The receptors were gathered from a woman between 18 and 29 years old with Graves' hyperthyroidism.

The chain recombines TRBV6-5 with TRBJ1-2; D may be TRBD1 (5 bases). CDR1 and CDR2 (germline): MNHEY, SVGAGI. CDR3 length equals 13 residues. With 3 bases removed from V and 6 bases from J, the gap between germline ends came to 11 bases. The CDR3 DNA follows: TGTGCCAGCAGTTATCAGGGAAAAAATGGCTACACCTTC. It encodes CASSYQGKNGYTF.

The table lists this clonotype with a few counts. At one end, the junction sequence differs from germline, possibly due to a read error. This rearrangement joins TRBV6-5 to TRBJ1-2, with 7 bases aligning to TRBD1. CDR1 and CDR2 (germline): MNHEY, SVGAGI. CDR3 size: 15 residues. CDR3 loop: CASSYSGTANYGYAF. Written as DNA, the CDR3 is TGTGCCAGCAGTTACTCCGGGACAGCTAACTATGGCTACGCCTTC.

Many counts were recorded for this clonotype. The chain joins TRBV10-2 to TRBJ1-4; D is unclear. Germline loops: CDR1 WSHSY, CDR2 SAAADI. This CDR3 is 14 amino acids long. V was cut by 0 bases and J by 4 bases, with 6 bases left in between. The DNA of the CDR3 is TGCGCCAGCAGTGAGTCTACAGATAATGAAAAACTGTTTTTT. This translates into CASSESTDNEKLFF.

This clonotype has more than one count but fewer than ten. This chain links TRBV20-1 with TRBJ2-1; the match to TRBD2 covers 12 bases. CDR3 size: 16 residues. J gave up 4 bases and V 3 bases, and 7 bases lay outside the gene matches. Germline V gene lookup returns CDR1 DFQATT and CDR2 SNEGSKA (reference sequence). The CDR3 protein is CSASKTSGGPYNEQFF. In DNA, the CDR3 is TGCAGTGCTAGCAAAACTAGCGGGGGGCCTTACAATGAGCAGTTCTTC.

This clonotype has ten or more counts. The chain carries TRBV28 and TRBJ2-7; 9 positions agree with TRBD1. CDR1 is MDHEN, CDR2 SYDVKM, per germline. This CDR3 contains 14 residues. V was pared by 6 bases and J by 3 bases, with 6 bases of the junction left unmatched. The CDR3: CASRNPGQGYEQYF. Here the CDR3 DNA reads TGTGCCAGCAGAAACCCGGGACAGGGCTACGAGCAGTACTTC.

Here the CDR3 DNA reads TGTGCCAGTAGTTACAGGGGCCACACCGGGGAGCTGTTTTTT. Amino acid sequence: CASSYRGHTGELFF. The V call is TRBV19, the J call TRBJ2-2; 7 positions agree with TRBD1. The CDR3 totals 14 residues. V lost 5 bases and J lost 3; bases outside the gene matches: 3. Germline CDR1 LNHDA, CDR2 SQIVND (reference sequence).

This clonotype has more than one count but fewer than ten. The J gene is TRBJ2-1, the V gene TRBV6-4; D possibly corresponds to TRBD2 (5 bases). Looked up from germline, CDR1 is MRHNA and CDR2 is SNTAGT. The CDR3 is 13 amino acids. V was shortened by 2 bases and J by 5 bases, with 7 bases between the two germline ends. The CDR3 bases are TGTGCCAGCAGTGACAGCGGAGACAATGAGCAGTTCTTC. It codes for CASSDSGDNEQFF.

The V gene is TRBV2, the J gene TRBJ2-6; 13 nucleotides agree with TRBD2. CDR1 is SNHLY and CDR2 is FYNNEI in the germline V gene. The CDR3 consists of 16 residues. After removal of 9 bases from V and 0 bases from J, the junction contained 2 bases not matched to a gene. This CDR3 reads CARTSGRTSGANVLTF. The CDR3 DNA is TGTGCCAGGACTAGCGGGAGGACCTCTGGGGCCAACGTCCTGACTTTC.

This clonotype has just one count. A clone one base away is much larger, so this may be a read error. The chain is built from TRBV6-5 and TRBJ2-2, with 7 bases matching TRBD2. The CDR3 contains 19 residues. In germline, CDR1 is MNHEY, CDR2 SVGAGI. The CDR3 bases are TGTGCCAGCAGTTACTCGACGGGGAGGGGTATCGCGAACACCTGGGAGCTGTTTTTT. Protein product: CASSYSTGRGIANTWELFF.